Listed below are T cell receptor beta chains from one sample, sequenced in a study of molecular identifiers for immune sequencing clone quantification. TCRdb fed the PCR reads into MiXCR, producing one record per CDR3 protein. The repertoire holds roughly 97,000 distinct CDR3 sequences, with approximately 24% as singletons. The sequenced sample consisted of naive CD8+ T cells from blood, with Jurkat cell RNA spiked in. These receptors all come from a human donor in good health. Some libraries in this study had Jurkat cell RNA spiked in. Each CDR3 is given with its conserved first and last residue. A D gene is named only where the DNA matches it firmly. Size is omitted from some rows. Given values are once, few, many or a class for expanded clones.

j_gene,abundance,v_gene,d_gene,CDR3aa,CDR3nt
TRBJ2-1,NA,TRBV4-3,TRBD2,CASSQDGSGGAYNEQFF,TGCGCCAGCAGCCAAGATGGAAGCGGGGGAGCTTACAATGAGCAGTTCTTC
TRBJ1-5,many,TRBV6-2/TRBV6-3,NA,CASSYTPGWGSNQPQHF,TGTGCCAGCAGTTACACCCCTGGTTGGGGTAGCAATCAGCCCCAGCATTTT
TRBJ2-7,many,TRBV20-1,NA,CSASGTSYEQYF,TGCAGTGCTAGCGGGACCTCCTACGAGCAGTACTTC
TRBJ2-7,many,TRBV30,NA,CAWSGDSSPQYF,TGTGCCTGGAGTGGAGACAGTAGCCCGCAGTACTTC
TRBJ2-3,many,TRBV27,NA,CASSLEFGDTQYF,TGTGCCAGCAGTTTAGAGTTTGGAGATACGCAGTATTTT
TRBJ2-1,NA,TRBV4-3,TRBD2,CASSPRWSSGINEQFF,TGCGCCAGCAGCCCTCGTTGGTCTAGCGGGATTAATGAGCAGTTCTTC
TRBJ2-7,many,TRBV28,NA,CASSLSTLDEQYF,TGTGCCAGCAGTTTATCGACTCTCGACGAGCAGTACTTC
TRBJ2-3,many,TRBV3-1,NA,CASSQGTQDNTDTQYF,TGTGCCAGCAGCCAAGGGACCCAGGATAACACAGATACGCAGTATTTT
TRBJ2-1,many,TRBV4-3,NA,CASSQASDSDNEQFF,TGCGCCAGCAGCCAAGCCTCAGACTCCGACAATGAGCAGTTCTTC
TRBJ2-1,many,TRBV11-2,TRBD2,CASSSAGYYEQFF,TGTGCCAGCAGCTCAGCGGGGTACTATGAGCAGTTCTTC
TRBJ1-2,many,TRBV5-6,TRBD1,CASSVKRDRGLPNYGYTF,TGTGCCAGCAGCGTTAAAAGGGACAGGGGCCTCCCTAACTATGGCTACACCTTC